This T cell receptor (beta chain) was sequenced in a study of blood T cell repertoires in COVID-19. Profiled with immunoSEQ multiplex PCR; TCRdb holds only in-frame clones, not every one. The repertoire includes about 170,000 clones, under 90% of them detected once, and roughly 2% sits in the top ten. Germline CDR1 reads MNHEY; CDR2 reads SVGEGT. The length of the CDR3 is 11 residues. V was clipped by 6 bases and J by 8 bases, with 10 bases between them. The table lists this clone with a few counts. Input material: peripheral blood. The chain carries TRBV6-2 or TRBV6-3 and TRBJ1-2; D unresolved. The TCR originated in a woman of 80 years or more with acute or convalescent COVID-19. CDR3 protein: CASSFPLGYTF. The CDR3 bases are TGTGCCAGCAGCTTCCCCCTCGGCTACACCTTC.